The 11 T cell receptor beta chains listed next were all sequenced from one sample in a study of cytomegalovirus exposure and HLA in healthy donors. The PCR contained 60 Vbeta and 13 Jbeta primers. Some clones are missing from TCRdb's copy, which holds only in-frame ones; the method was immunoSEQ multiplex PCR. Among over 70,000 clones listed, approximately 80% were seen once. The sequenced material came from PBMCs. These TCRs come from a man aged 18-30 years in good health and CMV-seronegative.

This clone was found a few times. The chain links TRBV25-1 to TRBJ1-1, with D maybe TRBD1 (5 bases). This CDR3 is built from 13 residues. Trimming removed 2 bases from V and 7 bases from J, with 11 bases in between. In germline, CDR1 is MGHDK, CDR2 SYGVNS. CDR3 bases: TGTGCCAGCAGTGAAGTCCGGGGACTTGAAGCTTTCTTT. This sequence encodes CASSEVRGLEAFF.

The rearrangement links TRBV7-8 to TRBJ1-6, with TRBD1 matching over 7 bases. The CDR3 consists of 14 residues. The trim removed 3 bases at V and 10 bases at J, leaving 6 bases unmatched. Germline V gives CDR1 SGHVS, CDR2 FQNEAQ. For the CDR3, the DNA is TGTGCCAGCAGCTTGACAGGGAGCGGATCACCCCTCCACTTT. It is translated as CASSLTGSGSPLHF.

This chain joins TRBV5-1 and TRBJ1-3, with 7 bases that match TRBD1. Germline CDR1 SGHRS, CDR2 YFSETQ. The CDR3 loop spans 14 amino acids. V gave up 4 bases and J gave up 2 bases; unmatched junction bases: 3. For the CDR3, the DNA is TGCGCCAGCAGCCCGACAGGGACTGGAAACACCATATATTTT. It yields the protein CASSPTGTGNTIYF.

The count of this clone is one. The rearrangement joins TRBV2 to TRBJ1-5; TRBD1 agrees at 10 bases. The CDR3 is 14 residues long. Germline CDR1 is SNHLY and CDR2 is FYNNEI. The V gene end was trimmed by 5 bases and the J gene end by 7 bases; junction bases not matched to a gene: 5. This chain's CDR3 is CASSRDRGDQPQHF. In DNA form, the CDR3 reads TGTGCCAGCAGTCGGGACAGGGGAGACCAGCCCCAGCATTTT.

The chain is built from TRBV19 and TRBJ1-6, with D perhaps TRBD1 (5 bases). The V and J ends lost 3 bases and 8 bases respectively, with 14 bases between them. The CDR3 consists of 15 residues. Germline CDR1 and CDR2: LNHDA and SQIVND (reference sequence). DNA of the CDR3: TGTGCCAGTAGTATCCCCGGGAGGGGTGATTCACCCCTCCACTTT. Its translation: CASSIPGRGDSPLHF. Filled out from reference TRBV19 and TRBJ1-6, the complete variable domain reads DGGITQSPKYLFRKEGQNVTLSCEQNLNHDAMYWYRQDPGQGLRLIYYSQIVNDFQKGDIAEGYSVSREKKESFPLTVTSAQKNPTAFYLCASSIPGRGDSPLHFGNGTRLTVT.

The chain has TRBV19 and TRBJ2-3; D gene uncertain. Per the germline V gene, CDR1 is LNHDA and CDR2 is SQIVND (reference sequence). The CDR3 is made up of 13 amino acids. V lost 3 bases and J 5 bases, leaving 9 bases between the germline ends. CDR3 nucleotides: TGTGCCAGTAGTATGTTACCGGGAGATACGCAGTATTTT. This gives the protein CASSMLPGDTQYF.

The gene calls are TRBV19 and TRBJ2-1; TRBD2 might be the D (5 bases). CDR3 size: 15 residues. From germline, CDR1 is LNHDA and CDR2 SQIVND (reference sequence). Trimming pared 5 bases from V and 4 bases from J, leaving 15 bases between. The CDR3 sequence: CASSSTSGNYNEQFF. The CDR3 DNA is TGTGCCAGTAGTTCTACTTCCGGGAATTACAATGAGCAGTTCTTC.

The chain recombines TRBV6-4 with TRBJ1-5; TRBD1 matches at 7 bases. V gave up 4 bases and J gave up 7 bases; unmatched junction bases: 7. The CDR3 length is 14 residues. Germline-derived CDR1 and CDR2 are MRHNA and SNTAGT. This CDR3 is CASSAQGGGQPQHF. Here the CDR3 DNA reads TGTGCCAGCAGTGCCCAGGGGGGCGGACAGCCCCAGCATTTT.

The CDR3 spells CASSSTTSGGRGETQYF. CDR3 nucleotides: TGTGCCAGCAGCTCAACGACTAGCGGGGGCCGGGGGGAGACCCAGTACTTC. This chain connects TRBV11-2 to TRBJ2-5; 12 bases align to TRBD2. V was clipped by 4 bases and J by 5 bases; unmatched bases: 11. The CDR3 consists of 17 residues. Germline CDR1 and CDR2: SGHAT and FQNNGV. Combining the CDR3 with reference TRBV11-2 and TRBJ2-5 gives the whole variable domain EAGVAQSPRYKIIEKRQSVAFWCNPISGHATLYWYQQILGQGPKLLIQFQNNGVVDDSQLPKDRFSAERLKGVDSTLKIQPAKLEDSAVYLCASSSTTSGGRGETQYFGPGTRLLVL.

This chain links TRBV5-4 with TRBJ1-2; no definite D call. The ends were cut back, 1 base at V and 8 bases at J, with 12 bases in the middle. The CDR3 runs to 13 residues. CDR1 and CDR2 from the germline V gene are SGHNT and YYREEE (reference sequence). The CDR3 DNA is TGTGCCAGCAGCTTGTCCGGGAGCGCGGGCTACACCTTC. The encoded protein is CASSLSGSAGYTF.

This chain links TRBV10-3 with TRBJ1-3; 7 nucleotides match TRBD1. The CDR3 has 16 residues. J was trimmed by 4 bases and V by 0 bases; bases with no gene match: 6. CDR1 is ENHRY and CDR2 is SYGVKD in the germline V gene. This CDR3 is CAISESTGLIGNTIYF. CDR3 DNA sequence: TGTGCCATCAGTGAGTCGACAGGGTTAATAGGAAACACCATATATTTT.